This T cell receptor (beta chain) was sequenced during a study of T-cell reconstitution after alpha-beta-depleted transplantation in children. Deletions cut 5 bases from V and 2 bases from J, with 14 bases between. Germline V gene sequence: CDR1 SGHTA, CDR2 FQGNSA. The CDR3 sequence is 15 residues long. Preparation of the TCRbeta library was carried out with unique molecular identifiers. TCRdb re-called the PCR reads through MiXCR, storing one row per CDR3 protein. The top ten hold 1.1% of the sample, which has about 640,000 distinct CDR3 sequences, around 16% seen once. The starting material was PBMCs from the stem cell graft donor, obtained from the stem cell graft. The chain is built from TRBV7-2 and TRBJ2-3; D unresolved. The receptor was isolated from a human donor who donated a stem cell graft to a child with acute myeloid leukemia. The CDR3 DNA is TGTGCCAGCAGCACCCGAATGACCATCACAGATACGCAGTATTTT. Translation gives CASSTRMTITDTQYF.